This T cell receptor (beta chain) stems from a study of T cell clonotyping in hematopoietic cell transplantation. As regards this clone: Antigen unknown.

Findings of the study overall: CD4 and CD8 repertoire contributions could not be separated without sorting.

Germline CDR1 LNHDA, CDR2 SQIVND (reference sequence). The CDR3 runs to 14 residues. Trimming removed 5 bases from V and 6 bases from J, with 14 bases in between. Blood collection times were about day -28 and days 30, 100, 180 posttransplant. Profiling relied on immunoSEQ multiplex PCR, and the TCRdb table lists in-frame clones only, not all of them. This sample carries approximately 9,600 clones, approximately 77% of them seen once, and the ten largest clones take 8% to 10%. This TCR came from a female patient aged 35 to 55 who had an allogeneic stem cell transplant from a related donor, so T cells may come from the graft donor. Some clones in this sample may be carry-over from other donors' samples. This specimen consisted of PBMCs, obtained 30 days after allogeneic stem cell transplant. The chain combines TRBV19 with TRBJ1-5; D remains unclear. CDR3 amino acids: CASSPRGSLQPQHF. CDR3 DNA sequence: TGTGCCAGTAGTCCCCGCGGAAGTCTTCAGCCCCAGCATTTT.